These T cell receptor beta chains were read from a single sample in a study of diagnostic markers for celiac disease. TCRdb re-called the reads; every CDR3 protein appears as one record, without DNA. The sample's table shows approximately 1,100 distinct CDR3 sequences. The sample was either unsorted cells or a sorted T cell fraction (not recorded which). These receptors were collected from a human donor. The CDR3 runs from the conserved cysteine through the conserved F or W. The size of a clone is reported for some rows only, either as once, few or many, or as a class for expanded clones.

clone_size j_call v_call cdr3_aa
medium-sized TRBJ2-7 TRBV5-1 CASSPGGLYEQYF
medium-sized TRBJ1-1 TRBV9 CASSEQYTEAFF
large TRBJ1-1 TRBV5-1 CASSADSSGTEAFF
large TRBJ2-7 TRBV10-3 CAISESGTVSSYEQYF
. TRBJ2-7 TRBV7-8 CASSPASGVGEQYF
medium-sized TRBJ1-2 TRBV10-3 CAISETGTGADYGYTF
medium-sized TRBJ1-5 TRBV20-1 CSARLDRGDQPQHF
medium-sized TRBJ2-7 TRBV4-2 CASSQGAGDEGEQYF
medium-sized TRBJ2-3 TRBV9 CASSLAASPRDTQYF
medium-sized TRBJ1-1 TRBV20-1 CSAGGAVTEAFF
. TRBJ2-3 TRBV5-5 CAIDRLLTDTQYF
large TRBJ1-1 TRBV27 CASSLFPEGTEAFF
large TRBJ1-5 TRBV28 CASSFSQGVRNQPQHF
. TRBJ1-1 TRBV5-4 CASSTGTGLNTEAFF
large TRBJ1-5 TRBV19 CASSIEAPGDQPQHF
. TRBJ2-7 TRBV5-1 CASSSQGNEQYF
. TRBJ1-4 TRBV21-1 CASRLTGTEKLFF
large TRBJ2-4 TRBV27 CASRGGPIQYF
medium-sized TRBJ1-6 TRBV5-5 CASSETDNSPLHF